A single sample gave rise to the 12 T cell receptor beta chains below, sequenced in a study of a mutant IDH1 vaccine in newly diagnosed glioma. No antigens are known for them. The assay was immunoSEQ multiplex PCR, and TCRdb's table has in-frame clones only and misses some. This sample has tens of thousands of clones, with roughly 79% found just once. Time point meaning: week 35, safety follow-up. The study gave 300 ug of mutant IDH1 20-mer peptide per vaccine dose, with topical imiquimod. This material consisted of PBMCs, taken from a glioma patient whose treatment included an IDH1 peptide vaccine. These receptors came from a woman between 35 and 50 years old with glioma. Some clones in this sample may be carry-over from other donors' samples.

The chain combines TRBV9 with TRBJ1-2; D gene uncertain. CDR1 and CDR2 (germline): SGDLS, YYNGEE. The CDR3 is 15 residues long. Trimming took 0 bases from V and 4 from J, leaving 13 bases between them. In DNA, the CDR3 is TGTGCCAGCAGCGTAGAAGACATCGTACCCTATGGCTACACCTTC. The encoded protein is CASSVEDIVPYGYTF. Variable domain in full (rest from reference TRBV9 and TRBJ1-2): DSGVTQTPKHLITATGQRVTLRCSPRSGDLSVYWYQQSLDQGLQFLIQYYNGEERAKGNILERFSAQQFPDLHSELNLSSLELGDSALYFCASSVEDIVPYGYTFGSGTRLTVV.

The rearrangement links TRBV5-4 to TRBJ1-1; no clear D gene. Trimming removed 0 bases from V and 1 base from J, with 7 bases in between. This CDR3 comprises 14 residues. Per germline, CDR1 SGHNT and CDR2 YYREEE (reference sequence). For the CDR3, the DNA is TGTGCCAGCAGCTTGGGGCACCAGAACACTGAAGCTTTCTTT. It translates to CASSLGHQNTEAFF.

The chain combines TRBV18 with TRBJ1-1, with TRBD1 as a possible D gene (5 bases). The germline V gene has CDR1 KGHSH and CDR2 LQKENI. The CDR3 contains 14 residues. V was trimmed by 2 bases and J by 3 bases, leaving 10 bases between them. The CDR3 protein is CASSPLTGDTEAFF. Written as DNA, the CDR3 is TGTGCCAGCTCACCATTAACGGGGGACACTGAAGCTTTCTTT. The complete variable domain, with remaining parts taken from reference TRBV18 and TRBJ1-1, reads NAGVMQNPRHLVRRRGQEARLRCSPMKGHSHVYWYRQLPEEGLKFMVYLQKENIIDESGMPKERFSAEFPKEGPSILRIQQVVRGDSAAYFCASSPLTGDTEAFFGQGTRLTVV.

The count of this clone is one. CDR3 region: CACPKASFYNEQFF. The CDR3 coding sequence is TGTGCCTGCCCTAAGGCGTCTTTCTACAATGAGCAGTTCTTC. The chain combines TRBV30 with TRBJ2-1; D gene uncertain. The CDR3 is 14 amino acids. The germline gives CDR1 GTSNPN, CDR2 SVGIG (reference sequence). Trimming removed 6 bases from V and 3 bases from J, with 15 bases in between.

The V gene is TRBV10-3, the J gene TRBJ2-7; a weak D match, TRBD2 (5 bases). The V gene lost 4 bases and the J gene lost 7 bases, with 11 bases spanning the gap. Germline loops: CDR1 ENHRY, CDR2 SYGVKD. This CDR3 has 12 residues. This CDR3 is CAISGEGMEQYF. The CDR3 DNA reads TGTGCCATCAGTGGCGAGGGTATGGAGCAGTACTTC.

V usage is TRBV6-5 and J usage is TRBJ2-2, with 7 bases identical to TRBD1. The ends lost 2 bases at V and 6 bases at J; junction bases unmatched: 6. Looked up from germline, CDR1 is MNHEY and CDR2 is SVGAGI. The CDR3 spans 15 residues. DNA for the CDR3: TGTGCCAGCAGTTACACCACAGGGGACCCCGGGGAGCTGTTTTTT. This translates into CASSYTTGDPGELFF.

The chain employs TRBV6-6 and TRBJ2-7, with D uncertain. Germline lookup yields CDR1 MNHNY and CDR2 SVGAGI (reference sequence). The CDR3 consists of 11 residues. The germline V and J ends were trimmed by 5 bases and 4 bases, with 6 bases remaining between them. This chain's CDR3 is CASSALYEQYF. For the CDR3, the DNA is TGTGCCAGCAGTGCCCTATACGAGCAGTACTTC.

The J gene is TRBJ2-6, the V gene TRBV28, with TRBD2 matching over 12 bases. The CDR3 has 17 residues. Losses at the gene ends were 5 bases for V and 2 bases for J; bases not matched to a gene: 4. Germline V gives CDR1 MDHEN, CDR2 SYDVKM. The chain's CDR3 is CASSPSSGGAGANVLTF. In DNA form, the CDR3 reads TGTGCCAGCAGTCCCTCTAGCGGGGGGGCTGGGGCCAACGTCCTGACTTTC. Full variable domain (remainder filled in from reference TRBV28 and TRBJ2-6): DVKVTQSSRYLVKRTGEKVFLECVQDMDHENMFWYRQDPGLGLRLIYFSYDVKMKEKGDIPEGYSVSREKKERFSLILESASTNQTSMYLCASSPSSGGAGANVLTFGAGSRLTVL.

The V call is TRBV6-5, the J call TRBJ2-5; D not resolved. This CDR3 comprises 15 residues. Germline loops: CDR1 MNHEY, CDR2 SVGAGI. Between the trimmed V and J ends, which lost 6 bases and 2 bases, there was a span of 16 bases. The CDR3 DNA follows: TGTGCCAGCAGACGCCGCGGACCACCACAAGAGACCCAGTACTTC. As protein: CASRRRGPPQETQYF.

The chain joins TRBV9 to TRBJ1-1; 7 bases fit TRBD1. V was clipped by 3 bases and J by 4 bases; unmatched bases: 12. CDR1 and CDR2 (germline): SGDLS, YYNGEE. The CDR3 is 16 residues long. The CDR3 DNA sequence: TGTGCCAGCAGCGGGGGAACAGGGGAAATGGGCACTGAAGCTTTCTTT. It specifies CASSGGTGEMGTEAFF. The whole variable domain, remainder taken from reference TRBV9 and TRBJ1-1, is DSGVTQTPKHLITATGQRVTLRCSPRSGDLSVYWYQQSLDQGLQFLIQYYNGEERAKGNILERFSAQQFPDLHSELNLSSLELGDSALYFCASSGGTGEMGTEAFFGQGTRLTVV.

The chain couples TRBV4-2 to TRBJ2-7; TRBD1 might be the D (6 bases). Trimming took off 4 bases at V and 0 bases at J, with 22 bases between the two ends. The length of the CDR3 is 18 residues. Germline CDR1 and CDR2: LGHNA and YNFKEQ. The CDR3 DNA follows: TGTGCCAGCAGCCTTGAAAACCCCACAGGGAGCTTCTCCTACGAGCAGTACTTC. This gives the protein CASSLENPTGSFSYEQYF.

The V and J genes are TRBV5-1 and TRBJ1-2; D call uncertain. Germline CDR1 and CDR2: SGHRS and YFSETQ. CDR3 length equals 15 residues. Trimming cost V 4 bases and J 8 bases, with 21 bases left between them. Written as DNA, the CDR3 is TGCGCCAGCAGCCGTCGGCCGGGAACACAAAAGGGCTACACCTTC. It translates to CASSRRPGTQKGYTF.